A single sample gave rise to the 26 T cell receptor beta chains below, sequenced in a study of blood T cell repertoires in COVID-19. Some clones are missing from TCRdb's copy, which holds only in-frame ones; the method was immunoSEQ multiplex PCR. The sample includes 84,000 or so clones, around 82% of them seen just once. Sequencing used peripheral blood. These receptors all come from a woman at least 80 years old with acute or convalescent COVID-19.

The rearrangement joins TRBV2 to TRBJ2-2, with TRBD1 identical over 7 bases. The CDR3 contains 13 residues. V lost 6 bases to trimming and J lost 7 bases; unmatched junction nucleotides: 5. Germline loops: CDR1 SNHLY, CDR2 FYNNEI. The CDR3 reads CASSLTGVGELFF. The CDR3 nucleotides read TGTGCCAGCAGCCTTACAGGGGTCGGGGAGCTGTTTTTT.

The chain employs TRBV5-4 and TRBJ2-5; 10 nucleotides agree with TRBD2. CDR1 and CDR2 from the germline V gene are SGHNT and YYREEE (reference sequence). This CDR3 has 16 amino acids. Unmatched junction bases numbered 8, after V lost 4 bases and J lost 2 bases. CDR3 sequence (DNA): TGTGCCAGCAGCACGGGTGGGACTAGCGTACAAGAGACCCAGTACTTC. The encoded protein is CASSTGGTSVQETQYF.

The chain uses TRBV5-1 and TRBJ2-7; 9 bases align to TRBD1. Germline V gene data show CDR1 as SGHRS and CDR2 as YFSETQ. J was trimmed by 5 bases and V by 4 bases; bases with no gene match: 7. This CDR3 has 14 residues. Written as DNA, the CDR3 is TGCGCCAGCAGCATGACAGGGGGTGCGAACGAGCAGTACTTC. This translates into CASSMTGGANEQYF.

The chain links TRBV19 to TRBJ2-3; TRBD1 might be the D (6 bases). Germline lookup yields CDR1 LNHDA and CDR2 SQIVND (reference sequence). V lost 4 bases to trimming and J lost 0 bases, with 8 bases between them. This CDR3 comprises 14 residues. This CDR3 reads CASSRQGSTDTQYF. The CDR3 DNA is TGTGCCAGTAGTAGGCAGGGGAGCACAGATACGCAGTATTTT.

In its sample, this clone was seen a few times. V gene TRBV3-1 (or the pseudogene TRBV3-2) combines with J gene TRBJ1-4; 8 bases map to TRBD1. The CDR3 covers 12 residues. Germline assignment: CDR1 LGHDT and CDR2 YNNKEL (reference sequence). The J segment lost 7 bases and the V segment lost 6 bases, leaving 1 base of the junction unmatched. CDR3 sequence: CASRQGGEKLFF. The CDR3 nucleotides are TGTGCCAGCAGACAGGGGGGTGAAAAACTGTTTTTT.

This chain joins TRBV27 and TRBJ1-2; no clear D gene. CDR1 and CDR2 from the germline V gene are MNHEY and SMNVEV (reference sequence). V was cut by 5 bases and J by 4 bases, with 20 bases left in between. The length of the CDR3 is 16 residues. The CDR3 nucleotides read TGTGCCAGCAGTCCCTTCTCGGCAGGAGGGTTCTATGGCTACACCTTC. It codes for CASSPFSAGGFYGYTF.

The V and J genes are TRBV28 and TRBJ2-3, with D possibly being TRBD2 (6 bases). V was cut by 2 bases and J by 6 bases, with 30 bases left in between. The length of the CDR3 is 20 residues. CDR1 and CDR2 from the germline V gene are MDHEN and SYDVKM. The CDR3 DNA sequence: TGTGCCAGCAGTTTACGCCCGTCGTGGGTTGTGAGAGGGAGGACGGATACGCAGTATTTT. It codes for CASSLRPSWVVRGRTDTQYF.

V gene TRBV10-1 combines with J gene TRBJ1-1; no definite D call. This CDR3 contains 13 residues. Germline V gene lookup returns CDR1 WNHNN and CDR2 SYGVQD (reference sequence). Trimming removed 10 bases at V and 1 base at J, with 13 bases between. The CDR3 sequence: CATAKQENTEAFF. CDR3 DNA sequence: TGCGCCACCGCTAAGCAGGAGAACACTGAAGCTTTCTTT.

V and J are TRBV5-4 and TRBJ1-2; possibly TRBD1 for D (6 bases). CDR3 length equals 15 residues. V was shortened by 0 bases and J by 4 bases, with 13 bases between the two germline ends. Germline loops: CDR1 SGHNT, CDR2 YYREEE (reference sequence). As DNA, the CDR3 is TGTGCCAGCAGCTTGGGAGGGACATCGAGCTATGGCTACACCTTC. This encodes CASSLGGTSSYGYTF.

The V call is TRBV5-4, the J call TRBJ2-7; 8 nucleotides agree with TRBD1. The CDR3 spans 14 residues. After removal of 0 bases from V and 5 bases from J, the junction contained 4 bases not matched to a gene. Germline V lookup: CDR1 SGHNT, CDR2 YYREEE (reference sequence). This chain's CDR3 is CASSLDRGSHEQYF. In DNA form, the CDR3 reads TGTGCCAGCAGCTTGGACAGGGGGTCTCACGAGCAGTACTTC.

The chain is built from TRBV7-9 and TRBJ1-1; D gene uncertain. The V gene's germline CDR1 is SEHNR and CDR2 FQNEAQ (reference sequence). Trimming stripped 6 bases from V and 1 base from J, with 9 bases between. This CDR3 is 13 amino acids long. The CDR3 DNA reads as TGTGCCAGCAGTCGGGAGACGAACACTGAAGCTTTCTTT. Protein: CASSRETNTEAFF.

This sequence joins TRBV27 and TRBJ2-1; 15 bases are shared with TRBD2. Germline values: CDR1 MNHEY, CDR2 SMNVEV (reference sequence). CDR3 length equals 19 residues. The V gene end was trimmed by 8 bases and the J gene end by 1 base; junction bases not matched to a gene: 12. DNA of the CDR3: TGTGCCAGCGGGACGATGGGACTAGCGGGAGGTGAGTCCTACAATGAGCAGTTCTTC. Translation gives CASGTMGLAGGESYNEQFF.

This clone is a singleton in its sample. The rearrangement links TRBV11-3 to TRBJ1-1; D call uncertain. Germline CDR1 is SGHNT and CDR2 is YENEEA. V lost 5 bases, J lost 1 base, and 11 bases lay in between. This CDR3 has 14 residues. The chain's CDR3 is CASSLGVENTEAFF. The CDR3 region has the DNA TGTGCCAGCAGCCTCGGGGTAGAGAACACTGAAGCTTTCTTT.

This clone was picked up a small number of times. This rearrangement joins TRBV4-1 to TRBJ1-1, with D maybe TRBD1 (5 bases). V gave up 3 bases and J gave up 1 base, with 9 bases separating them. This CDR3 comprises 14 residues. Germline V gene data show CDR1 as MGHRA and CDR2 as YSYEKL. Here the CDR3 reads CASSQTQANTEAFF. CDR3 in DNA: TGCGCCAGCAGCCAGACACAGGCGAACACTGAAGCTTTCTTT.

The V call is TRBV3-1 (or the pseudogene TRBV3-2), the J call TRBJ2-4; 8 bases are shared with TRBD1. V shed 3 bases and J 4 bases; nucleotides not matched to a gene: 8. The CDR3 runs to 16 residues. CDR1 is LGHDT and CDR2 is YNNKEL in the germline V gene (reference sequence). In DNA, the CDR3 is TGTGCCAGCAGCCATGATTTTAGACAGGGGAAAAACATTCAGTACTTC. It is translated as CASSHDFRQGKNIQYF.

This clone has a single count. V is TRBV7-9 and J is TRBJ1-1; D is uncertain. This CDR3 spans 13 amino acids. CDR1 and CDR2 from the germline V gene are SEHNR and FQNEAQ (reference sequence). Trimming removed 5 bases at V and 1 base at J, with 8 bases between. DNA of the CDR3: TGTGCCAGCAGCATTACAGAGAACACTGAAGCTTTCTTT. Protein: CASSITENTEAFF.

CDR3 sequence: CASSLRLAGSTGELFF. The DNA of the CDR3 is TGTGCCAGCAGCCTCAGACTAGCGGGTAGCACCGGGGAGCTGTTTTTT. The V gene is TRBV9, the J gene TRBJ2-2; the match to TRBD2 covers 10 bases. V was pared by 4 bases and J by 4 bases, with 7 bases of the junction left unmatched. CDR1 and CDR2 (germline): SGDLS, YYNGEE. The CDR3 extends over 16 amino acids.

This chain links TRBV5-1 with TRBJ2-7, with 9 bases that match TRBD2. After removal of 0 bases from V and 2 bases from J, the junction contained 3 bases not matched to a gene. This CDR3 has 15 residues. The V gene's germline CDR1 is SGHRS and CDR2 YFSETQ. CDR3 loop: CASSLASSGTYEQYF. The CDR3 DNA reads TGCGCCAGCAGCTTGGCGTCTAGCGGGACCTACGAGCAGTACTTC.

In its sample, this clone was seen a few times. J is TRBJ2-1 and V is TRBV5-4; 11 nucleotides match TRBD2. Germline lookup yields CDR1 SGHNT and CDR2 YYREEE (reference sequence). Losses at the gene ends were 5 bases for V and 0 bases for J; bases not matched to a gene: 7. CDR3 length equals 17 residues. Here the CDR3 reads CASSSTSGSVSYNEQFF. CDR3 sequence (DNA): TGTGCCAGCAGTAGTACTAGCGGGAGCGTCTCCTACAATGAGCAGTTCTTC. The variable domain in full, completed from reference TRBV5-4 and TRBJ2-1, reads ETGVTQSPTHLIKTRGQQVTLRCSSQSGHNTVSWYQQALGQGPQFIFQYYREEENGRGNFPPRFSGLQFPNYSSELNVNALELDDSALYLCASSSTSGSVSYNEQFFGPGTRLTVL.

This clone was detected once. This chain links TRBV5-1 with TRBJ1-2, with 8 bases matching TRBD1. Per germline, CDR1 SGHRS and CDR2 YFSETQ. The V and J ends lost 2 bases and 4 bases, in that order; junction bases with no gene match: 7. The CDR3 covers 15 residues. The CDR3 here is CASSFGQGVAYGYTF. In nucleotides, the CDR3 is TGCGCCAGCAGCTTTGGACAGGGTGTAGCCTATGGCTACACCTTC.

The rearrangement links TRBV10-2 to TRBJ1-6; a weak D match, TRBD1 (5 bases). The CDR3 loop spans 13 amino acids. Trimming left V 3 bases short and J 5 bases short, with 5 bases between. CDR1 is WSHSY and CDR2 is SAAADI in the germline V gene. The CDR3 spells CASSDRDNSPLHF. CDR3 coding DNA: TGCGCCAGCAGTGACAGGGATAATTCACCCCTCCACTTT.

The chain combines TRBV4-1 with TRBJ1-1; TRBD1 agrees at 8 bases. With V trimmed by 4 bases and J by 2 bases, 3 bases remained unmatched. Germline V CDR1 and CDR2: MGHRA, YSYEKL. The CDR3 length is 14 residues. This CDR3 reads CASSLGTGNTEAFF. The DNA for the CDR3 is TGCGCCAGCAGCCTAGGGACAGGCAACACTGAAGCTTTCTTT.

The chain couples TRBV6-2 or TRBV6-3 to TRBJ1-5, with a weak D call TRBD1 (5 bases). Germline V gives CDR1 MNHEY, CDR2 SVGEGT. The V gene lost 2 bases and the J gene lost 3 bases, with 17 bases spanning the gap. The CDR3 is made up of 17 amino acids. The CDR3: CASSYITQQAPNQPQHF. CDR3 nucleotides: TGTGCCAGCAGTTACATTACTCAACAGGCTCCCAATCAGCCCCAGCATTTT.

This clone was found once. The V call is TRBV5-8, the J call TRBJ2-3; 10 bases agree with TRBD1. The CDR3 contains 15 residues. V was clipped by 4 bases and J by 3 bases; unmatched bases: 5. Germline loops: CDR1 SGHTS, CDR2 YDEGEE. The CDR3 here is CASSPGTGETDTQYF. The CDR3 DNA reads TGTGCCAGCAGCCCCGGGACAGGGGAAACAGATACGCAGTATTTT.

The chain carries TRBV24-1 and TRBJ2-5; the match to TRBD2 covers 7 bases. The CDR3 runs to 15 residues. Germline V gene lookup returns CDR1 KGHDR and CDR2 SFDVKD. V was pared by 0 bases and J by 5 bases, with 5 bases of the junction left unmatched. CDR3 bases: TGTGCCACCAGTGATTTGTGGGGGGGGAGGGAGACCCAGTACTTC. Its protein is CATSDLWGGRETQYF.

This clone was seen a handful of times. J is TRBJ1-5 and V is TRBV28; D is possibly TRBD1 (5 bases). V lost 3 bases to trimming and J lost 6 bases, with 9 bases between them. The CDR3 runs to 13 residues. Germline assignment: CDR1 MDHEN and CDR2 SYDVKM. Here the CDR3 reads CASSFYRIQPQHF. CDR3 DNA sequence: TGTGCCAGCAGTTTTTACAGGATTCAGCCCCAGCATTTT. The full variable domain, in which reference TRBV28 and TRBJ1-5 provide the parts outside the CDR3, is DVKVTQSSRYLVKRTGEKVFLECVQDMDHENMFWYRQDPGLGLRLIYFSYDVKMKEKGDIPEGYSVSREKKERFSLILESASTNQTSMYLCASSFYRIQPQHFGDGTRLSIL.